This TCR beta chain derives from a study of blood T cell repertoires in COVID-19 (dated by TCRdb to the early 2020s). With regard to the full study: Samples from collaborators originated in the United States, Italy and Spain and spanned both the acute and convalescent phases of COVID-19. The material from the prospective study consisted of cDNA or gDNA derived from T cells, B-cell-depleted T cells, or PBMCs. The dataset comprised deeply sampled blood TCRbeta repertoires from subjects exposed to, actively infected with, or recovered from COVID-19. A freely available public database, intended as a resource for researchers studying the immune response to SARS-CoV-2, is where the repertoires were released. Samples came from the ongoing ImmuneRACE study (first 160 participants) plus 1,254 subjects from 6 global collaborators. The sample metadata nearly always contained a de-identified subject ID, COVID-19 status, age in years and sex. Where available, HLA class I and class II types were taken from metadata supplied by the sample provider and were not determined by assay-based typing.

Notes on this clone: The antigen it recognizes is unknown. Qualities for individual bases were not recorded, and no much larger clone is one base off.

The CDR3 sequence holds 14 residues, the cysteine and phenylalanine included. The only DNA kept is the CDR3, 42 bases in frame from the first base. The V end loses 2 bases and the J end loses 3 bases, and a stretch of 10 bases separates them. In the germline V gene (reference sequence), CDR1 corresponds to MNHNY and CDR2 to SVGAGI. TCRbeta CDR3 regions were amplified from genomic DNA using the immunoSEQ Assay, a bias-controlled multiplex PCR. The published analysis was carried out like this. Nucleated cell counts per sample were estimated from amplification of reference gene primers within the assay. Sequence reads were collapsed and filtered to measure the absolute abundance of every unique TCRbeta CDR3 rearrangement. For each sample, productive Simpson clonality was calculated as the square root of Simpson's diversity index over productive rearrangements. Sourced from immuneACCESS, this table was stored by TCRdb with only in-frame sequences that have V and J called. A share of the clones is absent; for the studies checked, an unresolved V gene accounts for under half, and the remainder has no known explanation. Clone size and V and J calls were adopted from that table, with D and trimming inferred from the DNA. This sample has 55,000 to 80,000 clones in its table, and more than 75% of those were observed once. Approximately 1.6% of the sample is in the top ten clones.

Broad study findings and their caveats: The quantity of clinical and demographic metadata differed by source and by participant and was supplied without curation.

The collaborating institutions used their own protocols to collect whole blood in K2EDTA tubes. For TCRbeta analysis, collaborator samples were shipped as frozen whole blood, as isolated PBMCs, or as DNA extracted from either sample type. Sequences were obtained from peripheral blood. The rearrangement combines TRBV6-6 with TRBJ2-5; tentative D gene TRBD1, with 5 bases matching. The origin of this receptor is a human donor in a cohort sampled during active COVID-19. The CDR3 sequence is CASSYPGQKETQYF. The bases read TGTGCCAGCAGTTACCCCGGACAAAAAGAGACCCAGTACTTC.